This TCR beta chain comes out of a study of blood T cell repertoires in COVID-19. Assay used: immunoSEQ multiplex PCR; TCRdb lists only in-frame clones, some missing. Of some 270,000 clones listed, under 95% are singletons. Up to 2 weeks before entering the study, exposed participants had met a COVID-19 case. The germline V gene has CDR1 KGHDR and CDR2 SFDVKD. Deletions cut 0 bases from V and 4 bases from J, with 11 bases between. CDR3 length: 16 amino acids. The TCR sequence derives from a man aged 35-49 years who had been exposed to COVID-19. The chain has TRBV24-1 and TRBJ2-2; unclear D gene. Source material: PBMCs or T cells enriched from blood (not recorded which). Here the CDR3 reads CATSDLATPSTGELFF. CDR3 bases: TGTGCCACCAGTGATTTGGCCACACCCAGCACCGGGGAGCTGTTTTTT.